Listed here are 31 T cell receptor beta chains from one sample, sequenced in a study of blood T cell repertoires in COVID-19. The data were produced by immunoSEQ multiplex PCR, yet TCRdb's version contains in-frame clones alone and is incomplete. The profile shows around 210,000 clones, just over 85% of them singletons. The sequenced material came from peripheral blood. The receptors come from a man younger than 35 with active or convalescent COVID-19.

This chain joins TRBV9 and TRBJ1-6, with 9 nucleotides matching TRBD1. The CDR3 has 15 amino acids. Germline CDR1 reads SGDLS; CDR2 reads YYNGEE. Trimming took 0 bases from V and 6 from J; bases not matched to a gene: 1. Here the CDR3 reads CASSVATGGNSPLHF. DNA for the CDR3: TGTGCCAGCAGCGTAGCGACAGGGGGTAATTCACCCCTCCACTTT.

J is TRBJ1-2 and V is TRBV14, with D maybe TRBD1 (5 bases). CDR3 length: 14 residues. Trimming stripped 0 bases from V and 8 bases from J, with 13 bases between. Germline values: CDR1 SGHDN, CDR2 FVKESK. CDR3 sequence: CASSQDLGGSGYTF. The CDR3 DNA follows: TGTGCCAGCAGCCAAGATCTCGGGGGGAGCGGCTACACCTTC.

This clone came up a few times. The chain combines TRBV27 with TRBJ1-1; 8 nucleotides line up with TRBD1. Germline V gives CDR1 MNHEY, CDR2 SMNVEV (reference sequence). This CDR3 has 13 residues. With 6 bases clipped from V and 2 bases from J, the junction kept 2 bases outside the gene matches. CDR3 sequence reads: CASRQGDNTEAFF. The DNA for the CDR3 is TGTGCCAGCAGACAGGGGGATAACACTGAAGCTTTCTTT.

The chain links TRBV19 to TRBJ2-7; D not resolved. Germline CDR1 reads LNHDA; CDR2 reads SQIVND (reference sequence). The CDR3 extends over 13 amino acids. Trimming cost V 8 bases and J 0 bases, with 11 bases left between them. The CDR3 here is CASAYASSYEQYF. CDR3 nucleotides: TGTGCCAGTGCCTACGCCTCCTCCTACGAGCAGTACTTC.

The chain couples TRBV6-2 or TRBV6-3 to TRBJ2-3; 10 bases are a match to TRBD1. Germline loops: CDR1 MNHEY, CDR2 SVGEGT. Trimming removed 2 bases from V and 4 bases from J; junction bases left unmatched: 9. This CDR3 contains 17 residues. The CDR3 DNA sequence: TGTGCCAGCAGTTACGCGAGACAGGGGGCGCAGGCAGATACGCAGTATTTT. As protein: CASSYARQGAQADTQYF.

This chain links TRBV18 with TRBJ1-4; the match to TRBD1 covers 9 bases. The ends lost 3 bases at V and 7 bases at J; junction bases unmatched: 6. Germline loops: CDR1 KGHSH, CDR2 LQKENI. The CDR3 totals 15 residues. This chain's CDR3 is CASSPGQGLGEKLFF. CDR3 sequence (DNA): TGTGCCAGCTCACCGGGACAGGGTCTAGGTGAAAAACTGTTTTTT.

Points on this clone: The identical CDR3 is also encoded by other nucleotide sequences in the sample. The V call is TRBV5-4, the J call TRBJ2-7; 13 bases map to TRBD2. Germline V CDR1 and CDR2: SGHNT, YYREEE (reference sequence). CDR3 length: 15 residues. V trimming: 3 bases; J trimming: 4 bases; junction bases outside the gene matches: 4. The CDR3 nucleotides are TGTGCCAGCAGCTCGAGACTAGCGGGAGGTTACGAGCAGTACTTC. Translated: CASSSRLAGGYEQYF. Variable domain in full (rest from reference TRBV5-4 and TRBJ2-7): ETGVTQSPTHLIKTRGQQVTLRCSSQSGHNTVSWYQQALGQGPQFIFQYYREEENGRGNFPPRFSGLQFPNYSSELNVNALELDDSALYLCASSSRLAGGYEQYFGPGTRLTVT.

V gene TRBV6-5 combines with J gene TRBJ1-1; D may be TRBD1 (6 bases). CDR1 MNHEY and CDR2 SVGAGI come from the germline V gene. The CDR3 runs to 15 residues. With 6 bases removed from V and 4 bases from J, the gap between germline ends came to 18 bases. CDR3 nucleotide sequence: TGTGCCAGCAGACATGCCGGGACAAGAGGCACTGAAGCTTTCTTT. It translates to CASRHAGTRGTEAFF.

The J gene is TRBJ1-3, the V gene TRBV28; weak D call: TRBD1 (5 bases). The CDR3 loop spans 16 amino acids. The V and J ends lost 6 bases and 0 bases respectively, with 15 bases between them. Germline loops: CDR1 MDHEN, CDR2 SYDVKM. As DNA, the CDR3 is TGTGCCAGCAGACCAGGAGGAGGGGACTCTGGAAACACCATATATTTT. Its translation: CASRPGGGDSGNTIYF.

The chain employs TRBV25-1 and TRBJ1-5, with a possible D match to TRBD1 (6 bases). This CDR3 spans 14 amino acids. V was trimmed by 2 bases and J by 5 bases, leaving 10 bases between them. CDR1 MGHDK and CDR2 SYGVNS come from the germline V gene. CDR3 residues: CASSETGSHQPQHF. CDR3 nucleotides: TGTGCCAGCAGTGAAACAGGGAGTCATCAGCCCCAGCATTTT.

V is TRBV30 and J is TRBJ1-3; D call uncertain. V lost 3 bases to trimming and J lost 2 bases, with 8 bases between them. Germline lookup yields CDR1 GTSNPN and CDR2 SVGIG (reference sequence). This CDR3 comprises 13 residues. CDR3 DNA: TGTGCCTGGAGCCCGGGTCCTGGAAACACCATATATTTT. Translated, it gives CAWSPGPGNTIYF.

The chain uses TRBV2 and TRBJ2-2; 7 positions agree with TRBD1. The CDR3 covers 15 residues. Trimming removed 6 bases from V and 4 bases from J; junction bases left unmatched: 8. Germline V gene data show CDR1 as SNHLY and CDR2 as FYNNEI. The CDR3 spells CASRKKGQFTGELFF. DNA of the CDR3: TGTGCCAGCAGGAAAAAGGGACAGTTCACCGGGGAGCTGTTTTTT.

The chain combines TRBV7-3 with TRBJ2-3, with 9 bases aligning to TRBD2. In germline, CDR1 is SGHTA, CDR2 FQGTGA. The CDR3 runs to 15 residues. After removal of 2 bases from V and 2 bases from J, the junction contained 2 bases not matched to a gene. The CDR3 coding sequence is TGTGCCAGCAGCTTAGAGGGACTAGCCACAGATACGCAGTATTTT. Protein sequence: CASSLEGLATDTQYF.

The chain uses TRBV21-1 and TRBJ2-7; TRBD2 reflects the table's D call only, with no check against the DNA. TRBV21-1 corresponds to a pseudogene. The CDR3 is 14 amino acids. The CDR3 is CASSKWLALGEQYF. DNA of the CDR3: TGTGCCAGCAGCAAATGGCTAGCTTTGGGCGAGCAGTACTTC.

This clone was seen a single time. The chain has TRBV27 and TRBJ1-2, with 11 bases fitting TRBD1. The CDR3 has 17 amino acids. Trimming at V came to 6 bases and at J to 6 bases, leaving 15 bases not matched to a gene. Germline CDR1 MNHEY, CDR2 SMNVEV (reference sequence). In DNA form, the CDR3 reads TGTGCCAGCAGACGGACAGGGGGCGATTTTGACTACGATGGCTACACCTTC. Protein sequence: CASRRTGGDFDYDGYTF.

V gene TRBV6-1 combines with J gene TRBJ1-5; D is uncertain. CDR1 and CDR2 (germline): MNHNS, SASEGT. Trimming removed 3 bases at V and 3 bases at J, with 9 bases between. This CDR3 region has 14 residues. The CDR3 protein is CASSDQQTNQPQHF. The CDR3 DNA reads as TGTGCCAGCAGTGACCAACAGACCAATCAGCCCCAGCATTTT.

The chain uses TRBV28 and TRBJ1-4; D is possibly TRBD1 (6 bases). The germline gives CDR1 MDHEN, CDR2 SYDVKM. Trimming cost V 10 bases and J 8 bases, with 20 bases left between them. CDR3 length: 14 residues. The CDR3 region has the DNA TGTGCCATACATCAGGGGAAGGGTGACGAAAAACTGTTTTTT. It specifies CAIHQGKGDEKLFF.

The V gene is TRBV4-2, the J gene TRBJ2-5, with a possible D match to TRBD2 (6 bases). CDR1 and CDR2 from the germline V gene are LGHNA and YNFKEQ. Trimming removed 1 base at V and 5 bases at J, with 11 bases between. The CDR3 length is 14 residues. The CDR3 is CASSQVFGGETQYF. The CDR3 region has the DNA TGTGCCAGCAGCCAAGTTTTTGGGGGGGAGACCCAGTACTTC.

The chain recombines TRBV6-5 with TRBJ1-1, with D possibly matching TRBD1 (6 bases). The CDR3 has 13 residues. Germline assignment: CDR1 MNHEY and CDR2 SVGAGI. Trimming left V 5 bases short and J 0 bases short, with 7 bases between. The CDR3 here is CASSKGVNTEAFF. The CDR3 nucleotides read TGTGCCAGCAGTAAGGGGGTGAACACTGAAGCTTTCTTT.

This chain joins TRBV19 and TRBJ1-4; D is unresolved. Per the germline V gene, CDR1 is LNHDA and CDR2 is SQIVND (reference sequence). The CDR3 loop spans 14 amino acids. The V and J ends lost 3 bases and 7 bases respectively, with 12 bases between them. Here the CDR3 DNA reads TGTGCCAGTAGTATCGGCGGTCGGTTTGAAAAACTGTTTTTT. Translated: CASSIGGRFEKLFF.

This clone was seen just once. The chain carries TRBV5-8 and TRBJ1-1, with 9 bases aligning to TRBD1. Germline loops: CDR1 SGHTS, CDR2 YDEGEE. This CDR3 contains 16 residues. Trimming took 7 bases from V and 0 from J; bases not matched to a gene: 10. The CDR3 loop reads CASGTGTGRLNTEAFF. As DNA, the CDR3 is TGTGCCAGCGGAACCGGGACAGGGAGGCTGAACACTGAAGCTTTCTTT.

Turning to this clone: Additional DNA sequences in this sample encode the identical CDR3. The chain uses TRBV7-9 and TRBJ2-2, with 7 bases aligning to TRBD1. The CDR3 length is 15 residues. V gave up 2 bases and J gave up 3 bases; unmatched junction bases: 3. Germline CDR1 reads SEHNR; CDR2 reads FQNEAQ (reference sequence). The CDR3 region is CASSLRDRDTGELFF. The CDR3 DNA sequence: TGTGCCAGCAGCTTACGTGACAGGGACACCGGGGAGCTGTTTTTT. The full variable domain, rest sourced from reference TRBV7-9 and TRBJ2-2, is DTGVSQNPRHKITKRGQNVTFRCDPISEHNRLYWYRQTLGQGPEFLTYFQNEAQLEKSRLLSDRFSAERPKGSFSTLEIQRTEQGDSAMYLCASSLRDRDTGELFFGEGSRLTVL.

This sequence joins TRBV7-8 and TRBJ2-1; 7 bases are shared with TRBD1. Germline trimming cut 5 bases from V and 4 bases from J; bases unmatched to any gene: 5. The germline gives CDR1 SGHVS, CDR2 FQNEAQ. This CDR3 is built from 14 residues. This chain's CDR3 is CASSTTGQYNEQFF. In DNA, the CDR3 is TGTGCCAGCAGCACCACGGGACAGTACAATGAGCAGTTCTTC. The variable domain in full, completed from reference TRBV7-8 and TRBJ2-1, reads GAGVSQSPRYKVAKRGQDVALRCDPISGHVSLFWYQQALGQGPEFLTYFQNEAQLDKSGLPSDRFFAERPEGSVSTLKIQRTQQEDSAVYLCASSTTGQYNEQFFGPGTRLTVL.

The gene calls are TRBV19 and TRBJ1-2; TRBD1 matches 7 bases. The CDR3 length is 15 residues. The trim removed 3 bases at V and 7 bases at J, leaving 11 bases unmatched. CDR1 LNHDA and CDR2 SQIVND come from the germline V gene (reference sequence). DNA of the CDR3: TGTGCCAGTAGTATTGGGGACAGATCCATCGGTGGCTACACCTTC. This translates into CASSIGDRSIGGYTF.

This chain uses TRBV5-6 with TRBJ2-1; 11 bases are a match to TRBD2. V lost 5 bases to trimming and J lost 13 bases; unmatched junction nucleotides: 11. This CDR3 region has 14 residues. Germline V gives CDR1 SGHDT, CDR2 YYEEEE. Here the CDR3 DNA reads TGTGCCAGCAGACTCGGGACTAGCGGATTCCTCCAGTTCTTC. It specifies CASRLGTSGFLQFF.

A single count supports this clone. The V call is TRBV7-2, the J call TRBJ2-1, with TRBD2 matching 8 bases. In germline, CDR1 is SGHTA, CDR2 FQGNSA. This CDR3 has 15 amino acids. V shed 5 bases, J shed 6 bases, and the junction held 9 bases outside the gene matches. CDR3 sequence (DNA): TGTGCCAGCAGCGTAAGTAGCGGGAATCTCAATGAGCAGTTCTTC. It specifies CASSVSSGNLNEQFF.

The chain recombines TRBV6-2 or TRBV6-3 with TRBJ2-7; D uncertain. Looked up from germline, CDR1 is MNHEY and CDR2 is SVGEGT. The CDR3 covers 17 residues. The germline V and J ends were trimmed by 5 bases and 2 bases, with 22 bases remaining between them. DNA for the CDR3: TGTGCCAGCAGTCTTAGTTCCATCTCCTCAAGCGCCTACGAGCAGTACTTC. Its protein product is CASSLSSISSSAYEQYF.

V gene TRBV28 combines with J gene TRBJ2-1; 10 positions agree with TRBD1. This CDR3 is 15 amino acids long. The V gene end was trimmed by 3 bases and the J gene end by 5 bases; junction bases not matched to a gene: 4. Germline CDR1 reads MDHEN; CDR2 reads SYDVKM. CDR3 sequence (DNA): TGTGCCAGCAGTTTCCGGGACAGGGGTAACAATGAGCAGTTCTTC. Protein: CASSFRDRGNNEQFF.

The chain uses TRBV19 and TRBJ2-1, with 7 bases aligning to TRBD2. V dropped 10 bases and J dropped 2; count of bases not matched to a gene: 11. CDR1 is LNHDA and CDR2 is SQIVND in the germline V gene (reference sequence). This CDR3 has 15 residues. The CDR3 sequence: CATIPPRGTYNEQFF. CDR3 in DNA: TGTGCCACCATTCCCCCGCGGGGGACCTACAATGAGCAGTTCTTC.

The V gene is TRBV19, the J gene TRBJ2-7; 8 bases agree with TRBD2. The CDR3 spans 15 residues. Germline CDR1 LNHDA, CDR2 SQIVND (reference sequence). The ends lost 6 bases at V and 2 bases at J; junction bases unmatched: 9. The CDR3 protein is CASSPGVGRAYEQYF. CDR3 nucleotides: TGTGCCAGTAGCCCTGGAGTCGGGAGGGCCTACGAGCAGTACTTC.

V is TRBV7-3 and J is TRBJ1-2, with D possibly matching TRBD1 (5 bases). Per germline, CDR1 SGHTA and CDR2 FQGTGA. V shed 5 bases and J shed 4 bases, with 20 bases lying between them. This CDR3 region has 16 residues. The CDR3 nucleotides read TGTGCCAGCAGCCAAAGCCCCAGGGAAGTAGGCTATGGCTACACCTTC. Amino acids: CASSQSPREVGYGYTF.